Below are 27 T cell receptor beta chains sequenced from a single sample in a study of cytomegalovirus exposure and HLA in healthy donors. The primer mix had 60 Vbeta and 13 Jbeta primers. Sequencing was performed with immunoSEQ multiplex PCR; in TCRdb, only in-frame clones are kept and a portion is missing. The repertoire holds roughly 100,000 clones, with roughly 75% as singletons. Input material: PBMCs. These receptors all stem from a woman in her 40s in good health and CMV-seronegative.

The CDR3 spells CASSLLGQGAKTFF. As DNA, the CDR3 is TGTGCCAGCAGCTTGTTGGGACAGGGGGCGAAGACTTTCTTT. J is TRBJ1-1 and V is TRBV7-6; 12 bases are a match to TRBD1. The V gene end was trimmed by 3 bases and the J gene end by 12 bases; junction bases not matched to a gene: 8. Germline V gives CDR1 SGHVS, CDR2 FNYEAQ. The CDR3 totals 14 residues.

The chain uses TRBV18 and TRBJ2-1; 10 bases fit TRBD2. V dropped 3 bases and J dropped 8; count of bases not matched to a gene: 7. CDR1 is KGHSH, CDR2 LQKENI, per germline. This CDR3 region has 15 residues. The CDR3 nucleotides read TGTGCCAGCTCACCGGTCACTAGCGGGAACCATGAGCAGTTCTTC. Translated, it gives CASSPVTSGNHEQFF.

J is TRBJ2-7 and V is TRBV19; 9 positions match TRBD1. The CDR3 totals 14 residues. CDR1 LNHDA and CDR2 SQIVND come from the germline V gene (reference sequence). V gave up 4 bases and J gave up 5 bases; unmatched junction bases: 6. CDR3 residues: CASSTPGQGDEQYF. The CDR3, as DNA: TGTGCCAGTAGTACTCCGGGACAGGGAGACGAGCAGTACTTC.

V and J are TRBV9 and TRBJ2-3, with D possibly being TRBD2 (6 bases). Germline lookup yields CDR1 SGDLS and CDR2 YYNGEE. The V and J ends lost 3 bases and 5 bases respectively, with 13 bases between them. The CDR3 is made up of 14 amino acids. The CDR3 region has the DNA TGTGCCAGCAGCGCGCAGGGAGGCAGAGATACGCAGTATTTT. Its translation is CASSAQGGRDTQYF.

The chain links TRBV9 to TRBJ2-3; D not resolved. Germline CDR1 SGDLS, CDR2 YYNGEE. The V end was cut by 3 bases, the J end by 2 bases, with 10 bases between. This CDR3 is built from 14 residues. As DNA, the CDR3 is TGTGCCAGCAGCGGTAACAGTCACACAGATACGCAGTATTTT. Amino acid sequence: CASSGNSHTDTQYF.

This clone was found a few times. CDR3 amino acids: CASSLMAGVAYEQYF. The CDR3 bases are TGTGCCAGCAGCTTAATGGCGGGAGTCGCCTACGAGCAGTACTTC. The chain has TRBV7-2 and TRBJ2-7; TRBD2 aligns across 7 bases. Trimming took 2 bases from V and 2 from J; bases not matched to a gene: 6. This CDR3 spans 15 amino acids. CDR1 and CDR2 (germline): SGHTA, FQGNSA.

This chain uses TRBV28 with TRBJ1-4; perhaps TRBD1 as D (6 bases). V shed 10 bases and J shed 2 bases, with 14 bases lying between them. The CDR3 loop spans 14 amino acids. CDR1 and CDR2 from the germline V gene are MDHEN and SYDVKM. The CDR3 here is CANSPRGTNEKLFF. The CDR3 DNA follows: TGTGCCAACTCCCCCAGGGGCACTAATGAAAAACTGTTTTTT.

This clone was recorded a few times. The chain joins TRBV11-2 to TRBJ1-4; 8 nucleotides align to TRBD1. The V and J ends lost 5 bases and 7 bases, in that order; junction bases with no gene match: 3. Germline V CDR1 and CDR2: SGHAT, FQNNGV. The CDR3 spans 13 residues. CDR3 amino acids: CASSTDRAEKLFF. The CDR3 DNA sequence: TGTGCCAGCAGCACGGACAGGGCTGAAAAACTGTTTTTT.

The chain is built from TRBV4-1 and TRBJ2-7, with no clear D. Germline V gene data show CDR1 as MGHRA and CDR2 as YSYEKL. The CDR3 is 13 residues long. V lost 4 bases, J lost 6 bases, and 13 bases lay in between. CDR3 region: CASSRSRSSEQYF. CDR3 in DNA: TGCGCCAGCAGCCGCTCGCGGTCGAGCGAGCAGTACTTC.

The sample holds a few counts of this clone. The chain couples TRBV14 to TRBJ2-2; 7 bases map to TRBD1. CDR1 is SGHDN and CDR2 is FVKESK in the germline V gene. The V segment lost 0 bases and the J segment 0 bases; nucleotides outside the gene matches: 7. CDR3 size: 18 residues. CDR3 in amino acids: CASSQDPGTAPNTGELFF. Here the CDR3 DNA reads TGTGCCAGCAGCCAAGATCCCGGGACAGCTCCGAACACCGGGGAGCTGTTTTTT.

The V call is TRBV20-1, the J call TRBJ2-1; D uncertain. Germline V gives CDR1 DFQATT, CDR2 SNEGSKA (reference sequence). This CDR3 has 10 amino acids. V lost 7 bases and J 6 bases, leaving 7 bases between the germline ends. The CDR3 DNA is TGCAGTGGACTCGGCAATGAGCAGTTCTTC. Residues: CSGLGNEQFF.

The J gene is TRBJ2-1, the V gene TRBV28; weak D call: TRBD2 (6 bases). Germline V gene sequence: CDR1 MDHEN, CDR2 SYDVKM. This CDR3 has 16 amino acids. Trimming pared 4 bases from V and 2 bases from J, leaving 15 bases between. The CDR3 sequence is CASSSSTRRTYNEQFF. In DNA form, the CDR3 reads TGTGCCAGCAGTTCGTCGACTAGGAGAACCTACAATGAGCAGTTCTTC. Supplemented by reference TRBV28 and TRBJ2-1, the full variable domain reads DVKVTQSSRYLVKRTGEKVFLECVQDMDHENMFWYRQDPGLGLRLIYFSYDVKMKEKGDIPEGYSVSREKKERFSLILESASTNQTSMYLCASSSSTRRTYNEQFFGPGTRLTVL.

The V gene is TRBV30, the J gene TRBJ2-3; 8 positions match TRBD2. Germline trimming cut 0 bases from V and 3 bases from J; bases unmatched to any gene: 5. This CDR3 contains 15 residues. Germline assignment: CDR1 GTSNPN and CDR2 SVGIG (reference sequence). The CDR3 protein is CAWSVRGGRTDTQYF. The CDR3 DNA reads as TGTGCCTGGAGTGTACGCGGCGGGAGGACAGATACGCAGTATTTT.

The chain joins TRBV28 to TRBJ1-1, with 7 bases that match TRBD1. The V and J ends lost 1 base and 10 bases, in that order; junction bases with no gene match: 9. CDR1 is MDHEN and CDR2 is SYDVKM in the germline V gene. There are 14 residues in the CDR3. The CDR3 spells CASSLFDRVRSAFF. Written as DNA, the CDR3 is TGTGCCAGCAGTTTATTCGACAGGGTACGGTCAGCTTTCTTT.

The V and J genes are TRBV19 and TRBJ2-7; 8 nucleotides align to TRBD1. Looked up from germline, CDR1 is LNHDA and CDR2 is SQIVND (reference sequence). Trimming cost V 2 bases and J 6 bases; bases outside gene matches: 6. The CDR3 extends over 14 amino acids. CDR3 in DNA: TGTGCCAGTAGTATATTGCAGGGGGCTTTCGAGCAGTACTTC. Protein sequence: CASSILQGAFEQYF.

This chain uses TRBV11-2 with TRBJ2-1; D is unclear. Germline lookup yields CDR1 SGHAT and CDR2 FQNNGV. CDR3 length: 13 residues. Trimming stripped 4 bases from V and 4 bases from J, with 8 bases between. The CDR3 here is CASSSSEYNEQFF. CDR3 bases: TGTGCCAGCAGCTCATCAGAATACAATGAGCAGTTCTTC.

The chain combines TRBV30 with TRBJ1-2; D gene ambiguous. The germline V gene has CDR1 GTSNPN and CDR2 SVGIG (reference sequence). The CDR3 runs 16 residues. With 2 bases removed from V and 0 bases from J, the gap between germline ends came to 16 bases. Written as DNA, the CDR3 is TGTGCCTGGAGTCTCGTTCTAGCAGTCTCTAACTATGGCTACACCTTC. Translated, it gives CAWSLVLAVSNYGYTF.

The chain has TRBV27 and TRBJ1-2; tentative D call: TRBD1 (5 bases). This CDR3 is built from 13 residues. The germline CDR1 and CDR2 sequences are MNHEY and SMNVEV (reference sequence). V lost 5 bases to trimming and J lost 2 bases, with 9 bases between them. CDR3 DNA: TGTGCCAGCAGTAGACAGAGCAACTATGGCTACACCTTC. It yields the protein CASSRQSNYGYTF.

V is TRBV28 and J is TRBJ2-1; a weak D match, TRBD2 (6 bases). The CDR3 runs to 15 residues. The V gene's germline CDR1 is MDHEN and CDR2 SYDVKM. Trimming took 4 bases from V and 4 from J, leaving 14 bases between them. CDR3 nucleotides: TGTGCCAGCAGTTCAGGCAAGACTAGTTACAATGAGCAGTTCTTC. It encodes CASSSGKTSYNEQFF.

This chain connects TRBV7-2 to TRBJ2-2, with TRBD2 matching 13 bases. This CDR3 comprises 15 residues. Germline CDR1 is SGHTA and CDR2 is FQGNSA. Trimming removed 6 bases from V and 5 bases from J; junction bases left unmatched: 3. In DNA, the CDR3 is TGTGCCAGCAGTCGGACTAGCGGGAGTACCGGGGAGCTGTTTTTT. Protein sequence: CASSRTSGSTGELFF.

The chain is built from TRBV19 and TRBJ2-3, with 7 bases matching TRBD1. Trimming cost V 6 bases and J 1 base; bases outside gene matches: 7. Germline values: CDR1 LNHDA, CDR2 SQIVND (reference sequence). CDR3 length equals 15 residues. The DNA of the CDR3 is TGTGCCAGTAGCCTGGGAGACAGGGGCACAGATACGCAGTATTTT. Residues: CASSLGDRGTDTQYF.

The chain employs TRBV27 and TRBJ1-1; D is unclear. Trimming stripped 2 bases from V and 0 bases from J, with 10 bases between. Germline values: CDR1 MNHEY, CDR2 SMNVEV (reference sequence). The CDR3 covers 15 residues. CDR3 bases: TGTGCCAGCAGTTTAGGCGCGGGCATGAACACTGAAGCTTTCTTT. Amino acids: CASSLGAGMNTEAFF.

The genes are TRBV11-3 and TRBJ1-1, with D unclear. The ends were cut back, 0 bases at V and 1 base at J, with 3 bases in the middle. Germline lookup yields CDR1 SGHNT and CDR2 YENEEA. The CDR3 is 13 residues long. CDR3 sequence (DNA): TGTGCCAGCAGCTTAGACGGGAACACTGAAGCTTTCTTT. Its translation is CASSLDGNTEAFF.

J is TRBJ2-5 and V is TRBV27; D is ambiguous. With 1 base removed from V and 5 bases from J, the gap between germline ends came to 11 bases. This CDR3 comprises 14 residues. CDR1 and CDR2 from the germline V gene are MNHEY and SMNVEV (reference sequence). The CDR3 DNA reads as TGTGCCAGCAGTTTATATACCGGTTCGGAGACCCAGTACTTC. This sequence encodes CASSLYTGSETQYF.

J is TRBJ2-1 and V is TRBV6-5, with 10 nucleotides matching TRBD2. V gave up 6 bases and J gave up 10 bases; unmatched junction bases: 0. Per the germline V gene, CDR1 is MNHEY and CDR2 is SVGAGI. The CDR3 has 11 amino acids. Here the CDR3 DNA reads TGTGCCAGCAGAGCGGGAGGGGAGCAGTTCTTC. It specifies CASRAGGEQFF.

This clone was observed once. This chain links TRBV27 with TRBJ1-2; TRBD1 matches at 10 bases. The CDR3 has 16 residues. V gave up 5 bases and J gave up 4 bases; unmatched junction bases: 10. The V gene's germline CDR1 is MNHEY and CDR2 SMNVEV (reference sequence). The CDR3 loop is CASSPLLGQGFYGYTF. CDR3 sequence (DNA): TGTGCCAGCAGTCCCCTCTTGGGACAGGGGTTCTATGGCTACACCTTC.

This clone has more than one count but fewer than ten. In DNA form, the CDR3 reads TGTGCCAGTAGTGCGGTCGCAGGGTTTCTTTCTGAAGCTTTCTTT. This encodes CASSAVAGFLSEAFF. V usage is TRBV19 and J usage is TRBJ1-1, with D possibly being TRBD1 (5 bases). The CDR3 consists of 15 residues. V dropped 5 bases and J dropped 6 bases, with 19 bases sitting between them. Germline CDR1 and CDR2: LNHDA and SQIVND (reference sequence).